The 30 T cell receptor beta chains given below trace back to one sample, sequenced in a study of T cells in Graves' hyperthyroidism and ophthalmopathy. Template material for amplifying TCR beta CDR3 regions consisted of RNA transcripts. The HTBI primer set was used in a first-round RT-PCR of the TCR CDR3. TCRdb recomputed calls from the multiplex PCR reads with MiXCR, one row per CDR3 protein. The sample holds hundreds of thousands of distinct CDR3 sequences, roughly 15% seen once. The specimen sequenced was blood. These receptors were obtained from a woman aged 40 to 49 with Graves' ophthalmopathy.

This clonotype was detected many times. The CDR3 sequence: CASSPPGQGGGYEQYF. DNA for the CDR3: TGTGCCAGCAGTCCTCCGGGACAGGGCGGTGGATACGAGCAGTACTTC. This chain uses TRBV27 with TRBJ2-7; TRBD1 matches 9 bases. V was clipped by 5 bases and J by 4 bases; unmatched bases: 12. Germline CDR1 MNHEY, CDR2 SMNVEV (reference sequence). The CDR3 runs to 16 residues.

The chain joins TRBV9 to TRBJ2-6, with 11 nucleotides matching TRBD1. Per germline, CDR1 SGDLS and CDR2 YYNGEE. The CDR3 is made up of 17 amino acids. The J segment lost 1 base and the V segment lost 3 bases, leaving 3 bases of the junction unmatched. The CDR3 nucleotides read TGTGCCAGCAGCGGGACAGGGGGCTCATCTGGGGCCAACGTCCTGACTTTC. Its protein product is CASSGTGGSSGANVLTF.

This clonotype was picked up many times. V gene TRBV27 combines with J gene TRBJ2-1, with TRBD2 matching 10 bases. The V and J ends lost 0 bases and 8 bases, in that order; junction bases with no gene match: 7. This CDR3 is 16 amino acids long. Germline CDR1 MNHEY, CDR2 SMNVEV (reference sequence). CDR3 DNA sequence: TGTGCCAGCAGTTTATCTCTAGCGGGGGAAACCGATGAGCAGTTCTTC. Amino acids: CASSLSLAGETDEQFF.

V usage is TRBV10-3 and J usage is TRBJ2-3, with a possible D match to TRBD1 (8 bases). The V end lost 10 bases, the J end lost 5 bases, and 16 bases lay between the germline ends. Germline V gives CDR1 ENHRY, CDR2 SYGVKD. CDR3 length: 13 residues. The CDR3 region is CATQGGGEDTQYF. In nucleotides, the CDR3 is TGTGCCACACAGGGGGGGGGTGAAGATACGCAGTATTTT.

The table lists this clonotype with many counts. The CDR3 sequence: CASSLIAGITDTQYF. The CDR3 DNA follows: TGTGCCAGCAGCTTAATTGCAGGGATTACAGATACGCAGTATTTT. J is TRBJ2-3 and V is TRBV7-3; a possible D gene is TRBD1 (5 bases). This CDR3 contains 15 residues. With 1 base removed from V and 3 bases from J, the gap between germline ends came to 11 bases. Per the germline V gene, CDR1 is SGHTA and CDR2 is FQGTGA.

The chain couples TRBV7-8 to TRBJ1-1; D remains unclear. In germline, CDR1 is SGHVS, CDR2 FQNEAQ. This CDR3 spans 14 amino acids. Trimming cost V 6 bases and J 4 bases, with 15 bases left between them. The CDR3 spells CASSFGQVTTEAFF. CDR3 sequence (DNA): TGTGCCAGCAGTTTTGGTCAGGTAACCACTGAAGCTTTCTTT.

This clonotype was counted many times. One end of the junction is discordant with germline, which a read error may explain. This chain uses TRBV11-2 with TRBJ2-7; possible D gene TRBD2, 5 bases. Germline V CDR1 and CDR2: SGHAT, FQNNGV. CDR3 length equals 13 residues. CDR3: CASSWTGTYEQYF. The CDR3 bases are TGCGCCAGCAGCTGGACCGGGACCTACGAGCAGTACTTC.

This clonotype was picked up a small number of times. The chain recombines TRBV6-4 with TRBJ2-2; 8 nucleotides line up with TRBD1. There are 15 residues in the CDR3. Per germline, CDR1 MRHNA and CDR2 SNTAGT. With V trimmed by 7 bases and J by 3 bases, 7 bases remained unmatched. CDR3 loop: CASKRDRGDTGELFF. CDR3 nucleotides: TGTGCCAGCAAACGTGACAGGGGCGACACCGGGGAGCTGTTTTTT.

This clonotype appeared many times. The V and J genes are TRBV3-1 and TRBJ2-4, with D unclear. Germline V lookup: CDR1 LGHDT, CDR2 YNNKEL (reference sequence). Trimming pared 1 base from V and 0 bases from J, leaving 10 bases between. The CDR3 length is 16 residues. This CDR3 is CASSQGAALAKNIQYF. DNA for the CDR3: TGTGCCAGCAGCCAAGGGGCAGCTCTAGCCAAAAACATTCAGTACTTC.

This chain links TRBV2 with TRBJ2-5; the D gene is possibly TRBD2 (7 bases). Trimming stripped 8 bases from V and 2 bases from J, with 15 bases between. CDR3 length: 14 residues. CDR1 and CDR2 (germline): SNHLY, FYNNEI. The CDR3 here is CASARGPVQETQYF. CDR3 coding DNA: TGTGCCAGCGCGCGGGGGCCCGTACAAGAGACCCAGTACTTC.

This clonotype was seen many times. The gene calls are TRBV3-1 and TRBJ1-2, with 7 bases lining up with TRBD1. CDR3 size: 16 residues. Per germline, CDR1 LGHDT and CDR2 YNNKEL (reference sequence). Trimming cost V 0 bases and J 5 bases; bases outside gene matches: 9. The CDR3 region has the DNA TGTGCCAGCAGCCAAGAGGTGGGACAGTATTATTATGGCTACACCTTC. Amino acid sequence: CASSQEVGQYYYGYTF.

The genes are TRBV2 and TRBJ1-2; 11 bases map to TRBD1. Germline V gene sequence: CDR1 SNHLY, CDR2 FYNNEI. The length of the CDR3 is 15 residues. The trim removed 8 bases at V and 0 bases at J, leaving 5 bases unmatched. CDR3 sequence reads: CASRDRGDTNYGYTF. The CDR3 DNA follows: TGTGCCAGCCGGGACAGGGGGGACACTAACTATGGCTACACCTTC.

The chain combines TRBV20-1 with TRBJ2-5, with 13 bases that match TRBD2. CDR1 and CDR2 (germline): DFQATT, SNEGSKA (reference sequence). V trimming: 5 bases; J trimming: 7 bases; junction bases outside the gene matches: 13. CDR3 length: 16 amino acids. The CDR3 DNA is TGCAGTGCTTATACTAGCGGGGGGGCGCTAAGTGGGACCCAGTACTTC. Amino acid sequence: CSAYTSGGALSGTQYF.

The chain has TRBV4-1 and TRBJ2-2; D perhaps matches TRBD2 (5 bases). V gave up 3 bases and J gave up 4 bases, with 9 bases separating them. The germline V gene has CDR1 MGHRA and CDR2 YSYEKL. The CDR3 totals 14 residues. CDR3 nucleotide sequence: TGCGCCAGCAGCCAGATTGGGAGCACCGGGGAGCTGTTTTTT. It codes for CASSQIGSTGELFF.

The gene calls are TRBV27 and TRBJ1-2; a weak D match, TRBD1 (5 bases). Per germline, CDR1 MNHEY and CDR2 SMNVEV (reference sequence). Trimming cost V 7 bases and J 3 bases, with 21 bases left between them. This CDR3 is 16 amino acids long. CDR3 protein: CASTSSGDERHYGYTF. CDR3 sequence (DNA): TGTGCCAGCACTTCGTCGGGGGATGAACGTCACTATGGCTACACCTTC.

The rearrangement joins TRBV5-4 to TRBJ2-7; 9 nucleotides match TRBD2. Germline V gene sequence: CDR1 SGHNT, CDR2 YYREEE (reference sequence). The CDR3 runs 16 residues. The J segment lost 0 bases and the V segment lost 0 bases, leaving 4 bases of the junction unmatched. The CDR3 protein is CASSLAGGRDSYEQYF. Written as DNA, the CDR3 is TGTGCCAGCAGCTTGGCTGGCGGGAGGGACTCCTACGAGCAGTACTTC. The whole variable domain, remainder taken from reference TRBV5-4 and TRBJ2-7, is ETGVTQSPTHLIKTRGQQVTLRCSSQSGHNTVSWYQQALGQGPQFIFQYYREEENGRGNFPPRFSGLQFPNYSSELNVNALELDDSALYLCASSLAGGRDSYEQYFGPGTRLTVT.

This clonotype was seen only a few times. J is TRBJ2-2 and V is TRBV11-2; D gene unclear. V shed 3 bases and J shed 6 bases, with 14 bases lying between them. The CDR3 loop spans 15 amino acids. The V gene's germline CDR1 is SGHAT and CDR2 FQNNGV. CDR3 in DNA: TGTGCCAGCAGCTTTTATCGGTCCTCGCCCGGGGAGCTGTTTTTT. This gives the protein CASSFYRSSPGELFF.

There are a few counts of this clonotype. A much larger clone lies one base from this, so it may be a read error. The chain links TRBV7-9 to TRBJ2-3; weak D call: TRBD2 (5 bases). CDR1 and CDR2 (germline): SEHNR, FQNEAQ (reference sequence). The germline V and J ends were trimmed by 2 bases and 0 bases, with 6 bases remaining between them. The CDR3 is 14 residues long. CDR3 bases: TGTGCCAGCAGCTTAATAGCGAGCACAGATACGCAGTATTTT. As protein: CASSLIASTDTQYF. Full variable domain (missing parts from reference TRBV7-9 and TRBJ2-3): DTGVSQNPRHKITKRGQNVTFRCDPISEHNRLYWYRQTLGQGPEFLTYFQNEAQLEKSRLLSDRFSAERPKGSFSTLEIQRTEQGDSAMYLCASSLIASTDTQYFGPGTRLTVL.

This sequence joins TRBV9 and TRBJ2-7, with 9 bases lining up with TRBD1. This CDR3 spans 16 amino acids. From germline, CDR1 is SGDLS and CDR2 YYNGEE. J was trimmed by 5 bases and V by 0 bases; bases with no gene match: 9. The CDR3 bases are TGTGCCAGCAGCGTAGCCGCGGGACAGGGAACCGACGAGCAGTACTTC. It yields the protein CASSVAAGQGTDEQYF.

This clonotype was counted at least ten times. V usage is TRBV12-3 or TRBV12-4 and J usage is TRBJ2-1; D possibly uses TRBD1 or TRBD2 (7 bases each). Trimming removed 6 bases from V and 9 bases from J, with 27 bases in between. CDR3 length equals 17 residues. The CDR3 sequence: CASSFRGGGSQSGEQFF. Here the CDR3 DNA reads TGTGCCAGCAGCTTCAGGGGGGGGGGGTCGCAAAGTGGTGAGCAGTTCTTC.

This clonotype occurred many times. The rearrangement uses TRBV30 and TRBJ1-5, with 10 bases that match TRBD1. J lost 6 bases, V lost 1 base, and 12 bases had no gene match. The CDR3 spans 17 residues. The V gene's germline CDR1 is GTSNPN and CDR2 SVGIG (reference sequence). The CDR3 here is CAWSGNSGTGATQPQHF. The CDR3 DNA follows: TGTGCCTGGAGTGGAAACTCCGGGACAGGGGCGACTCAGCCCCAGCATTTT.

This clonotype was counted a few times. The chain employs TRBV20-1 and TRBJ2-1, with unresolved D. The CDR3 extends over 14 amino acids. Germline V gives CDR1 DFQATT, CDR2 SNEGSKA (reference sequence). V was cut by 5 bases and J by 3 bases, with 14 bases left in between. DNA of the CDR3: TGCAGTGCTCCCAGTTACCTACACTACAATGAGCAGTTCTTC. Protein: CSAPSYLHYNEQFF.

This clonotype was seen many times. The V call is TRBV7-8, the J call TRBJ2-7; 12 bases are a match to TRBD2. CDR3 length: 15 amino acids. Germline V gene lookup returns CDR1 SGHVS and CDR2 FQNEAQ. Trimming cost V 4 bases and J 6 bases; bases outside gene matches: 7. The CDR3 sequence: CASSSRTSGNIEQYF. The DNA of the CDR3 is TGTGCCAGCAGCTCTCGGACTAGCGGGAATATCGAGCAGTACTTC.

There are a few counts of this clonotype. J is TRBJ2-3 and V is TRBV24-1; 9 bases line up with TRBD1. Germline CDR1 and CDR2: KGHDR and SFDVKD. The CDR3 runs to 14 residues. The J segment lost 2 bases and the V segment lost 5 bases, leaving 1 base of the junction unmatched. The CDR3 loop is CATSGTGATDTQYF. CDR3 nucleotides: TGTGCCACCAGTGGGACAGGGGCCACAGATACGCAGTATTTT.

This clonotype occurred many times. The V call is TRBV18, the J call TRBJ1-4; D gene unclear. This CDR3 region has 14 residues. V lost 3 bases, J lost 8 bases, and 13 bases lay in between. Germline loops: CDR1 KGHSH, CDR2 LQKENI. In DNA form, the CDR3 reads TGTGCCAGCTCACCCCGACGGGCATGGGAAAAACTGTTTTTT. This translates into CASSPRRAWEKLFF.

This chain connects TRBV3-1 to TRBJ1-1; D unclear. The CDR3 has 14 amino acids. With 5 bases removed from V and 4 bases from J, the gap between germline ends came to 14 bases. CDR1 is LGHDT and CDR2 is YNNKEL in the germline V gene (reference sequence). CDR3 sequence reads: CASSEAYSSTEAFF. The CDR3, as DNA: TGTGCCAGCAGCGAAGCTTACTCCTCCACTGAAGCTTTCTTT.

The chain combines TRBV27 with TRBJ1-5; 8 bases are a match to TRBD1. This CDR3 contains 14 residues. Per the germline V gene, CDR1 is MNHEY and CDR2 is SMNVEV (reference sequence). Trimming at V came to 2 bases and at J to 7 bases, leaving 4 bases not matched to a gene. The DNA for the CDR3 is TGTGCCAGCAGTTTACGCGGACAGGGACAGCCCCAGCATTTT. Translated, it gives CASSLRGQGQPQHF.

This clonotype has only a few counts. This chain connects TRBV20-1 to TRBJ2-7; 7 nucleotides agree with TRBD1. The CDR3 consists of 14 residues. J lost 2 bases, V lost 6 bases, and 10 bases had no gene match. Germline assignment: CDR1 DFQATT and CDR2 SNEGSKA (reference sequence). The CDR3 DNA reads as TGCAGTGCGCCGGACAGGACCAAGACCTACGAGCAGTACTTC. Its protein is CSAPDRTKTYEQYF.

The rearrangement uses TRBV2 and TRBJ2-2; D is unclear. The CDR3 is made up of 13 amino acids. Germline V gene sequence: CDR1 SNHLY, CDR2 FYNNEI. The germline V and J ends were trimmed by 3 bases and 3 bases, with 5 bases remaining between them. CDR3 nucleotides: TGTGCCAGCAGTGAGGGTCACACCGGGGAGCTGTTTTTT. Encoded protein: CASSEGHTGELFF.

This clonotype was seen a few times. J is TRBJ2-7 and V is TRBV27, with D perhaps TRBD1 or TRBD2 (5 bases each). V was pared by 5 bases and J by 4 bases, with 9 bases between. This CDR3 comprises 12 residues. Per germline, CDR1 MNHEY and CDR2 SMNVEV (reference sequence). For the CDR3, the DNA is TGTGCCAGCAGTATGTGGGGGTACGAGCAGTACTTC. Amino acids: CASSMWGYEQYF.